This T cell receptor (beta chain) stems from a study of shared clonotypes between healthy human individuals. Regarding the study as a whole: Between a handful of donors, naive CD4 clonotypes were shared at a level of around 4.9%.

Several immunoSEQ 96-well plates shared each subset's DNA, each plate a replicate. Repertoires were generated with immunoSEQ multiplex PCR, while TCRdb's copy carries only in-frame clones and drops some. The sample contains 2 million to 2.5 million clones, 85% to 95% of which appear only once. Nashville, Tennessee was home to all donors, who were Caucasian adults. V shed 3 bases and J shed 2 bases, with 14 bases lying between them. Germline assignment: CDR1 SQVTM and CDR2 ANQGSEA. CDR3 size: 15 residues. With regard to this clone: No antigen is known for it.

The sample was naive CD4+ T cells sorted from blood. Sample subset: CD45RA+ positively selected. The TCR sequence derives from a man between 18 and 29 years old in good health. The chain uses TRBV29-1 and TRBJ2-1; tentative D call: TRBD2 (6 bases). The CDR3 is CSVEGHSGPYNEQFF. The CDR3 region has the DNA TGCAGCGTTGAGGGGCACAGCGGGCCCTACAATGAGCAGTTCTTC.